This TCR beta chain was identified in a study of cytomegalovirus exposure and HLA in healthy donors. Study as a whole: An earlier analysis identified 120 million or so unique TCR beta sequences in about 180 million T cells.

V was cut by 7 bases and J by 0 bases, with 12 bases left in between. Germline V lookup: CDR1 GTSNPN, CDR2 SVGIG (reference sequence). There are 13 residues in the CDR3. This clone was picked up one time. The PCR employed 60 Vbeta primers together with 13 Jbeta primers. Some clones are missing from TCRdb's copy, which holds only in-frame ones; the method was immunoSEQ multiplex PCR. The sample consists of 150,000 to 200,000 clones, roughly 72% of them appearing once. The TCR was taken from a woman aged 25-40 years in good health and CMV-seropositive. This chain links TRBV30 with TRBJ1-1; tentative D call: TRBD1 (5 bases). Sequenced sample: PBMCs. In DNA form, the CDR3 reads TGTGCCTATCGTGGGGGGATGAACACTGAAGCTTTCTTT. Amino acid sequence: CAYRGGMNTEAFF.